This record covers a single T cell receptor (beta chain). Its antigen is unidentified. Sequencing templates came from extracted RNA that was reverse transcribed into cDNA. Data came from immunoSEQ multiplex PCR; TCRdb stores just in-frame clones and leaves some out. The table has 200,000 or so clones, less than 50% seen once. This entry belongs to a study of CD8+ T cells in alopecia areata. About the study: Treated patients were given oral tofacitinib, which was dosed at 5 to 10 mg twice daily. Dosing with tofacitinib proceeded for 6 to 18 months, followed by 6 months off drug.

Treatment defined: oral pan-JAK inhibitor, 5-10 mg twice daily. Study findings and constraints: Lesional scalp, notably in alopecia totalis/universalis, had clonality above that of normal scalp.

The germline gives CDR1 MNHEY, CDR2 SVGAGI. The CDR3 extends over 14 amino acids. The V and J ends lost 6 bases and 3 bases, in that order; junction bases with no gene match: 6. This chain uses TRBV6-5 with TRBJ2-7, with 9 bases that match TRBD1. The sample consisted of CD4+ T cells sorted from blood, taken at roughly week 36, from a patient treated with tofacitinib. The source of this sequence is a human donor with alopecia areata. The CDR3: CASSPGTGFYEQYF. CDR3 in DNA: TGTGCCAGCAGCCCCGGGACAGGGTTCTACGAGCAGTACTTC.